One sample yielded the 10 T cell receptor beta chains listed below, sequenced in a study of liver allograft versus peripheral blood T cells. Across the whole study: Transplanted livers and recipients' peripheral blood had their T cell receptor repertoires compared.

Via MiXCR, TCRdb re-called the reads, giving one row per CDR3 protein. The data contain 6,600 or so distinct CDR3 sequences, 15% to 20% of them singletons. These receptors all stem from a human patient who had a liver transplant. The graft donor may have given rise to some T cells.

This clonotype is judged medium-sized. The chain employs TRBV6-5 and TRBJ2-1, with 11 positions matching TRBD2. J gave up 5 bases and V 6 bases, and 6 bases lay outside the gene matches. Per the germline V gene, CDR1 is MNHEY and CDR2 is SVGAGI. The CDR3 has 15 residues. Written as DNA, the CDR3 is TGTGCCAGCAGCGGGGGACTAGCGGACCACAATGAGCAGTTCTTC. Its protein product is CASSGGLADHNEQFF.

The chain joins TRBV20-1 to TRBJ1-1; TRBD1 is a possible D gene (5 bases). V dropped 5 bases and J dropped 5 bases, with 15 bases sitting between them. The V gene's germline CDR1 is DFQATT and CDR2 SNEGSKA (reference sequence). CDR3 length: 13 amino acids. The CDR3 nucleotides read TGCAGTGCTCCCCTGACGGGGCATACTGAAGCTTTCTTT. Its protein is CSAPLTGHTEAFF.

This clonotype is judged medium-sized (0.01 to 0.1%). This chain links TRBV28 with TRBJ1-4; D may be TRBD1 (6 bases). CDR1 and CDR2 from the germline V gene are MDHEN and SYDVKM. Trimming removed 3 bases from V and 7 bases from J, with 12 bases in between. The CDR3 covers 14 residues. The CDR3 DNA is TGTGCCAGCAGTTTGGTAGGGGGGCGTGAAAAACTGTTTTTT. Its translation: CASSLVGGREKLFF.

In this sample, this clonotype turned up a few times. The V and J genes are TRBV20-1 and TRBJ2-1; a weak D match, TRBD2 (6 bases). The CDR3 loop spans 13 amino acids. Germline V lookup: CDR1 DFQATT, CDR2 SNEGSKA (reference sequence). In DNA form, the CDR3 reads TGCAGCTATAGCGGCACCTCCTACAATGAGCAGTTCTTC. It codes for CSYSGTSYNEQFF.

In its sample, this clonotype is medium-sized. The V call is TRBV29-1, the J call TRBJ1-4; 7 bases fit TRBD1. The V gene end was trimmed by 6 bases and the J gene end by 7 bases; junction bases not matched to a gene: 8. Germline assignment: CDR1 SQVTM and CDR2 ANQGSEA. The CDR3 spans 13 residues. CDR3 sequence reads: CSVSSQGTEKLFF. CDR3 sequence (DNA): TGCAGCGTCTCCTCACAGGGGACTGAAAAACTGTTTTTT.

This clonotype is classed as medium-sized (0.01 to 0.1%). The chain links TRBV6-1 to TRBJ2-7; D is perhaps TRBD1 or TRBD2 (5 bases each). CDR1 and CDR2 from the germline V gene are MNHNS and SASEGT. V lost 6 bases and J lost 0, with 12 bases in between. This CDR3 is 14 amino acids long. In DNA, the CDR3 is TGTGCCAGCAGCCGGGACCTCAACTCCTACGAGCAGTACTTC. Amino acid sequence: CASSRDLNSYEQYF.

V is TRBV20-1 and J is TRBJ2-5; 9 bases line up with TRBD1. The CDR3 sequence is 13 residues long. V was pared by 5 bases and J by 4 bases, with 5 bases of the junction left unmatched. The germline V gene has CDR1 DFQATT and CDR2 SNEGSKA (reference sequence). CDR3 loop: CSASGTGLETQYF. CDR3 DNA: TGCAGTGCTTCCGGGACAGGGTTAGAGACCCAGTACTTC.

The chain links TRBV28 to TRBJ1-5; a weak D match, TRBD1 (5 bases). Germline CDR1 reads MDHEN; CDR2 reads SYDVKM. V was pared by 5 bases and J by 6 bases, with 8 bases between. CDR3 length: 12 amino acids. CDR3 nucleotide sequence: TGTGCCAGCAGTACGGGGCTTCAGCCCCAGCATTTT. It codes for CASSTGLQPQHF.

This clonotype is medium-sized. The CDR3 sequence is CASSYDRSQGNEKLFF. For the CDR3, the DNA is TGTGCCAGCAGTTACGACAGATCACAAGGAAATGAAAAACTGTTTTTT. The rearrangement joins TRBV6-5 to TRBJ1-4; D is perhaps TRBD1 (5 bases). Germline CDR1 and CDR2: MNHEY and SVGAGI. V was clipped by 2 bases and J by 5 bases, with 15 bases between them. The CDR3 has 16 residues.

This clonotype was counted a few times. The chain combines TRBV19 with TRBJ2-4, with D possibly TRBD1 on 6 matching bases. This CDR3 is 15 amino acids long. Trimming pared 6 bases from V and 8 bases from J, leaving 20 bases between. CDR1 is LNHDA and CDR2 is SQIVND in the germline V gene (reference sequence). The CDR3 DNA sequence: TGTGCCAGTAGCCCAATTAAGGGGGTGGGATACATTCAGTACTTC. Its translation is CASSPIKGVGYIQYF.